This T cell receptor (beta chain) was sequenced during a study of cytomegalovirus exposure and HLA in healthy donors. PCR primers comprised 60 Vbeta and 13 Jbeta primers. The assay was immunoSEQ multiplex PCR, and TCRdb's table has in-frame clones only and misses some. Of 200,000 to 250,000 clones listed, around 77% were seen once; the top ten hold roughly 3%. Trimming took 4 bases from V and 2 from J, leaving 6 bases between them. There are 12 residues in the CDR3. Germline CDR1 and CDR2: MNHNS and SASEGT. Only a few counts were recorded for this clone. The sequence was collected from a woman in her 30s in good health and CMV-seronegative. The chain joins TRBV6-1 to TRBJ2-7; no clear D gene. The source material was PBMCs. CDR3 sequence (DNA): TGTGCCAGCAGTGTGCGAACCTACGAGCAGTACTTC. The encoded protein is CASSVRTYEQYF.